This T cell receptor beta chain came from a study of shared clonotypes between healthy human individuals. At the level of the study: Donors, aged 18 to 49, were a couple of women and three men.

J was trimmed by 6 bases and V by 5 bases; bases with no gene match: 4. Germline V CDR1 and CDR2: MDHEN, SYDVKM. The CDR3 contains 12 residues. Naive CD8 isolation took CD45RO-negative cells positively selected for CCR7 and excluded terminally differentiated effector memory CD45RA+ cells. All donors qualified as healthy HIV-negative adults and had experienced no recent acute infections or vaccinations. Assay: immunoSEQ multiplex PCR; the TCRdb copy retains only in-frame clones and omits some. The sample lists a few hundred thousand clones; around 95% were seen once. General observations from the study: Unshared clonotypes carried lower generation probabilities than those common to all four donors.

With respect to this clone: Its antigen is still unknown.

The clonotype comes from a woman between 25 and 40 years old in good health. Source material: naive CD8+ T cells sorted from blood. The chain has TRBV28 and TRBJ2-7; 7 bases map to TRBD2. The CDR3 region is CASSIGLVEQYF. Written as DNA, the CDR3 is TGTGCCAGCAGTATCGGACTAGTCGAGCAGTACTTC.